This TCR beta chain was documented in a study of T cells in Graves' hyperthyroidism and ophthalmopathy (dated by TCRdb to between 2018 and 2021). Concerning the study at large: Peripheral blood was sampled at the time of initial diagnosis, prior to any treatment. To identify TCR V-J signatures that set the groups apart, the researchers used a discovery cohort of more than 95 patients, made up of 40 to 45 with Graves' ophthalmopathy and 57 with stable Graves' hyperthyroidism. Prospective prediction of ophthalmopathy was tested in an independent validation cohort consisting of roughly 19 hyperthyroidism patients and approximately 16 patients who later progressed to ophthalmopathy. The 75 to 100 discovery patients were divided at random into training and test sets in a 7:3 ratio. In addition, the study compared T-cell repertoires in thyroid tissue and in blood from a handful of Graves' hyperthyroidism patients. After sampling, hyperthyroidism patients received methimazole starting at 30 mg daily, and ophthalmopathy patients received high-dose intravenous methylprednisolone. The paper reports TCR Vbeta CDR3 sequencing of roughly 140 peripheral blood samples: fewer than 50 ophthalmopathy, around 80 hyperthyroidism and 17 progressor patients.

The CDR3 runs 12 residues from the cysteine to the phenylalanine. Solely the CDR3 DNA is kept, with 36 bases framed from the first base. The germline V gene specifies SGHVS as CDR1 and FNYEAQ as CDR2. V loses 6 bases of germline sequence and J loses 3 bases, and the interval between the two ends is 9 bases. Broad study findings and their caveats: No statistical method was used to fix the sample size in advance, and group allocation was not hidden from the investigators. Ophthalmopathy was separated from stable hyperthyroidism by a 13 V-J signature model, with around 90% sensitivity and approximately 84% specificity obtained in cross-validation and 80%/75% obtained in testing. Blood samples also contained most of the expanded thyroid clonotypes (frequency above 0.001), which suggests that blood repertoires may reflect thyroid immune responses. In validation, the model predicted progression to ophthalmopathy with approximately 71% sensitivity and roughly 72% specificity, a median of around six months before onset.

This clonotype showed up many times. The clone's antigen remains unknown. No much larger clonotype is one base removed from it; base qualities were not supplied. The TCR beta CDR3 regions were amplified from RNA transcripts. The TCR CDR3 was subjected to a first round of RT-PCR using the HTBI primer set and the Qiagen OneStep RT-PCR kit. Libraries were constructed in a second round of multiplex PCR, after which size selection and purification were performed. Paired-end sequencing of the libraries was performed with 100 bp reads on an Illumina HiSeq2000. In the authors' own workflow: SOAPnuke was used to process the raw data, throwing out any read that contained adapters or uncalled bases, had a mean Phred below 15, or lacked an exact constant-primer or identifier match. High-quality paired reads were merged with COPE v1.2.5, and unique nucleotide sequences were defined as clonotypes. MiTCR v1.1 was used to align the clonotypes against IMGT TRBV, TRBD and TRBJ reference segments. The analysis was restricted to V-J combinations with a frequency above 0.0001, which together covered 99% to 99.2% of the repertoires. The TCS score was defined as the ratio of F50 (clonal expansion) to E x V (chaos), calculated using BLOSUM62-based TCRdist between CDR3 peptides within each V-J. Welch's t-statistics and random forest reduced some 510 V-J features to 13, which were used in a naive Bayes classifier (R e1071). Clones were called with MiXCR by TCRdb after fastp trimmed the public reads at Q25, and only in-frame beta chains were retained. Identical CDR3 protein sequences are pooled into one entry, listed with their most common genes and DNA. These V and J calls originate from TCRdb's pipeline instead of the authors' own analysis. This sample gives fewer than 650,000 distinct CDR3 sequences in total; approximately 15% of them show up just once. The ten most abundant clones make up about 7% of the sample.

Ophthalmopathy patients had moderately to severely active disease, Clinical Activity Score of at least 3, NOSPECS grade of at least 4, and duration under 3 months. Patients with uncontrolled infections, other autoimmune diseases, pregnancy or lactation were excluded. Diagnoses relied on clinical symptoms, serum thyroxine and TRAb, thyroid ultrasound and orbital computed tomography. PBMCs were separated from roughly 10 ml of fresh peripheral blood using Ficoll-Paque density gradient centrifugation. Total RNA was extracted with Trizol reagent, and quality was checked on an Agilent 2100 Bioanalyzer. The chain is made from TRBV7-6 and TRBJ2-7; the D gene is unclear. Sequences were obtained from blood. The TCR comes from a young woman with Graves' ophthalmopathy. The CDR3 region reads CASSSGVYEQYF. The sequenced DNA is TGTGCCAGCAGTTCTGGGGTCTACGAGCAGTACTTC.